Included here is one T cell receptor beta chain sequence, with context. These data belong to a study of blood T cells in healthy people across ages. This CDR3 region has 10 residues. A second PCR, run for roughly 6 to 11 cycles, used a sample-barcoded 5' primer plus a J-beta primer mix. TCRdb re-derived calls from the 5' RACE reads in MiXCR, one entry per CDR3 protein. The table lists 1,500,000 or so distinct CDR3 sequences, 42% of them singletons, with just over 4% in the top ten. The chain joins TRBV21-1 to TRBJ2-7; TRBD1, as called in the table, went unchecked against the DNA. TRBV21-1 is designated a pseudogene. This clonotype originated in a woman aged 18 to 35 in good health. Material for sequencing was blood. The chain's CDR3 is CASSKCPQYF. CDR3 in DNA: TGTGCCAGCAGCAAGTGTCCCCAGTACTTC.